The sequence of this T cell receptor beta chain was determined in a study of cytomegalovirus exposure and HLA in healthy donors. Sequencing used immunoSEQ multiplex PCR; TCRdb keeps in-frame clones, though not all of them. The repertoire holds some 220,000 clones, with about 93% as singletons. Unmatched junction bases numbered 6, after V lost 0 bases and J lost 0 bases. Germline assignment: CDR1 WNHNN and CDR2 SYGVQD (reference sequence). This CDR3 spans 18 amino acids. The chain recombines TRBV10-1 with TRBJ2-3; 10 nucleotides align to TRBD2. The sample consisted of PBMCs. The TCR sequence derives from a woman aged 18-29 years in good health and CMV-seronegative. In DNA, the CDR3 is TGCGCCAGCAGTGAGTCGGTGTCTAGCGGGGGAAGCACAGATACGCAGTATTTT. Translation gives CASSESVSSGGSTDTQYF.